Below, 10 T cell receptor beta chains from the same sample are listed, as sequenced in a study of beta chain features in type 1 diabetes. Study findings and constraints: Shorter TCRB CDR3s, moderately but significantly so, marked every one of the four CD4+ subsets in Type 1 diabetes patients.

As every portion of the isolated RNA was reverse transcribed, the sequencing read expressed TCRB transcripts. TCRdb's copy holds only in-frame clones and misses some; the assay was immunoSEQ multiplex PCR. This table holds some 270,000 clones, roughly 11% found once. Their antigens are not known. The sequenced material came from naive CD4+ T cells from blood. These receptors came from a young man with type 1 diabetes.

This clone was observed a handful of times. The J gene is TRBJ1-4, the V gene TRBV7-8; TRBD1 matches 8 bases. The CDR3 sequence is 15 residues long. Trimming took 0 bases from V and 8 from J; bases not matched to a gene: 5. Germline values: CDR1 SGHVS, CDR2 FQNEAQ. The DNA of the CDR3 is TGTGCCAGCAGCTTAGCCCGGGGACAGGCGGAAAAACTGTTTTTT. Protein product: CASSLARGQAEKLFF.

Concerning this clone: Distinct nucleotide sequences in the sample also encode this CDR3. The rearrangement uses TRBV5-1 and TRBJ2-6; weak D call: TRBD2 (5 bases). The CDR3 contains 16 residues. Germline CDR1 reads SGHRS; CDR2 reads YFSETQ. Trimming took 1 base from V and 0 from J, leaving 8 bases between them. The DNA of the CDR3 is TGCGCCAGCAGCTTGACGGGGAGCTCTGGGGCCAACGTCCTGACTTTC. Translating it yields CASSLTGSSGANVLTF.

The CDR3 DNA sequence: TGTGCCTGGAGTGGACAAGCTAATGAAAAACTGTTTTTT. Its protein is CAWSGQANEKLFF. The chain is built from TRBV30 and TRBJ1-4; D remains ambiguous. Germline CDR1 reads GTSNPN; CDR2 reads SVGIG (reference sequence). The CDR3 loop spans 13 amino acids. With 1 base removed from V and 3 bases from J, the gap between germline ends came to 6 bases.

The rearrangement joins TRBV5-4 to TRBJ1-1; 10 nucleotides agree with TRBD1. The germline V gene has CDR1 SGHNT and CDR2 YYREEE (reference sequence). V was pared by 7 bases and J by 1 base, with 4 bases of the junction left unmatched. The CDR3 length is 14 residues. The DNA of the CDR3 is TGTGCCAGCGCCTGGGACAGGGGGAACACTGAAGCTTTCTTT. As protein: CASAWDRGNTEAFF. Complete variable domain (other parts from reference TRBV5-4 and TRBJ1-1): ETGVTQSPTHLIKTRGQQVTLRCSSQSGHNTVSWYQQALGQGPQFIFQYYREEENGRGNFPPRFSGLQFPNYSSELNVNALELDDSALYLCASAWDRGNTEAFFGQGTRLTVV.

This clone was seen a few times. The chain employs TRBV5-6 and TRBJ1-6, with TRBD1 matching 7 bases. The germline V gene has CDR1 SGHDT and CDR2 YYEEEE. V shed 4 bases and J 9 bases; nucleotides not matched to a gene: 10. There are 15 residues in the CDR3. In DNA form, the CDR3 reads TGTGCCAGCAGCGTCCCGACAGGGAGTCCTTCACCCCTCCACTTT. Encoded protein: CASSVPTGSPSPLHF.

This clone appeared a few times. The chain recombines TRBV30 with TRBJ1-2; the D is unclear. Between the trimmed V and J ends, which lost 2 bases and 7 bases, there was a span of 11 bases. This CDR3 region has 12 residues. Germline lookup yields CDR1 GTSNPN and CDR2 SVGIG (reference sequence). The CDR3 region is CAWSPRPGGYTF. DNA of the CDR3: TGTGCCTGGAGTCCCCGCCCAGGTGGCTACACCTTC.

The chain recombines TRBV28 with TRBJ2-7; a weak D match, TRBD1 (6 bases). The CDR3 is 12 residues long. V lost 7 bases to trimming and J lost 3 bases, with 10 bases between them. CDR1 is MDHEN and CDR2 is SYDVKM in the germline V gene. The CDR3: CASTRGYYEQYF. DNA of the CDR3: TGTGCCAGCACCAGGGGTTACTACGAGCAGTACTTC.

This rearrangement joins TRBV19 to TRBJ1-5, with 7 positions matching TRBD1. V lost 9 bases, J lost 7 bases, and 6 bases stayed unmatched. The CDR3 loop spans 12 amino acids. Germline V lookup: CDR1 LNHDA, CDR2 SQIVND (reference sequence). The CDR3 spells CARPRGRQPQHF. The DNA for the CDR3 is TGTGCCAGACCGAGGGGGCGGCAGCCCCAGCATTTT.

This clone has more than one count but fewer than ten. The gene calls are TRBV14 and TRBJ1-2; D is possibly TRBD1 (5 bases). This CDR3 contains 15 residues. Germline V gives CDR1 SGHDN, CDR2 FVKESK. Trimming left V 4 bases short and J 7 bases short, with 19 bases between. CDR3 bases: TGTGCCAGCAGCCCTTCAGGGTGGGGCAGTCCTGGCTACACCTTC. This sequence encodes CASSPSGWGSPGYTF.

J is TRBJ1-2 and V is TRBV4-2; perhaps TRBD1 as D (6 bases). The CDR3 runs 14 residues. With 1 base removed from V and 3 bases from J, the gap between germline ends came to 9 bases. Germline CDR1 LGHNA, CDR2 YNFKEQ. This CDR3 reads CASSQVNRDYGYTF. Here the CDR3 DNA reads TGTGCCAGCAGCCAAGTAAACAGGGACTATGGCTACACCTTC.